A selection of T cell receptor beta chains follows, all from one sample in a study of Ad26.COV2.S vaccination and SARS-CoV-2 variants. The method was immunoSEQ multiplex PCR; TCRdb's version includes in-frame clones alone and lacks a portion of them. Here the sample spans roughly 350,000 clones, 75% to 90% being singletons. The specimen was peripheral blood, collected in a trial of Ad26.COV2.S vaccine versus placebo. The origin of the receptors is a person aged 18-65 years who received the Ad26.COV2.S COVID-19 vaccine or a placebo. Both conserved end residues are part of each CDR3. The order of the fields is V gene, J gene, clone size, D gene, CDR3 DNA, CDR3 protein. A D gene is named only where the DNA matches it firmly. Expanded clones get a size class; other rows say once, few or many, or leave the size out.

v_gene: TRBV14; j_gene: TRBJ2-1; abundance: -; d_gene: TRBD1; CDR3nt: TGTGCCAGCAGCCAATACAGGGGCCTCTCAATTAAGCAGTTCTTC; CDR3aa: CASSQYRGLSIKQFF
v_gene: TRBV6-2/TRBV6-3; j_gene: TRBJ1-6; abundance: -; d_gene: -; CDR3nt: TGTGCCAGCAGTTACTCGATGGATATCTCCTATAATTCACCCCTCCACTTT; CDR3aa: CASSYSMDISYNSPLHF
v_gene: TRBV3-1/TRBV3-2; j_gene: TRBJ1-5; abundance: -; d_gene: -; CDR3nt: TGTGCCAGCAGCCAGGCGGTGCAGTACATAAATCAGCCCCAGCATTTT; CDR3aa: CASSQAVQYINQPQHF
v_gene: TRBV5-8; j_gene: TRBJ2-7; abundance: -; d_gene: TRBD1; CDR3nt: TGTGCCAGCAGCCCGACCGGGACAGTAACCTACGAGCAGTACTTC; CDR3aa: CASSPTGTVTYEQYF
v_gene: TRBV19; j_gene: TRBJ1-2; abundance: -; d_gene: -; CDR3nt: TGTGCCAGTAGTACACAGGGAGTCTATGGCTACACCTTC; CDR3aa: CASSTQGVYGYTF
v_gene: TRBV5-6; j_gene: TRBJ1-5; abundance: few; d_gene: -; CDR3nt: TGTGCCAGCAGCCGAGCCCGGGACGCGTATAGCAATCAGCCCCAGCATTTT; CDR3aa: CASSRARDAYSNQPQHF
v_gene: TRBV5-5; j_gene: TRBJ2-7; abundance: -; d_gene: TRBD1; CDR3nt: TGTGCCAGCGGACAGGACATACCCTACGAGCAGTACTTC; CDR3aa: CASGQDIPYEQYF
v_gene: TRBV4-2; j_gene: TRBJ2-7; abundance: -; d_gene: -; CDR3nt: TGTGCCAGCAGCCAAGGGAGTGGGTCCTACGAGCAGTACTTC; CDR3aa: CASSQGSGSYEQYF
v_gene: TRBV4-2; j_gene: TRBJ2-1; abundance: -; d_gene: -; CDR3nt: TGTGCCAGCAGGGACCGGGACGACTACAATGAGCAGTTCTTC; CDR3aa: CASRDRDDYNEQFF
v_gene: TRBV27; j_gene: TRBJ2-7; abundance: -; d_gene: TRBD2; CDR3nt: TGTGCCAGCAGTCCACCCCGACTAGCGGGGACGTCCTACGAGCAGTACTTC; CDR3aa: CASSPPRLAGTSYEQYF
v_gene: TRBV14; j_gene: TRBJ2-2; abundance: -; d_gene: TRBD1; CDR3nt: TGTGCCAGCAGCCGGAGGACAGGGGGGAGCACCGGGGAGCTGTTTTTT; CDR3aa: CASSRRTGGSTGELFF
v_gene: TRBV21-1; j_gene: TRBJ2-6; abundance: -; d_gene: -; CDR3nt: TGTGCCAGCACGGGAGCCGCGCGCTTTTCTGGGGCCAACGTCCTGACTTTC; CDR3aa: CASTGAARFSGANVLTF
v_gene: TRBV7-2; j_gene: TRBJ1-2; abundance: -; d_gene: TRBD1; CDR3nt: TGTGCCAGCAGCTTAGTAACCCTGCAGGGGGGTGGCTACACCTTC; CDR3aa: CASSLVTLQGGGYTF
v_gene: TRBV14; j_gene: TRBJ1-6; abundance: -; d_gene: -; CDR3nt: TGTGCCAGCAGCCAAGGTGCAGGGGCGGGATCACCCCTCCACTTT; CDR3aa: CASSQGAGAGSPLHF
v_gene: TRBV11-2; j_gene: TRBJ2-7; abundance: -; d_gene: -; CDR3nt: TGTGCCAGCAGCCCGATGGGTGTTTACGAGCAGTACTTC; CDR3aa: CASSPMGVYEQYF
v_gene: TRBV30; j_gene: TRBJ2-7; abundance: -; d_gene: -; CDR3nt: TGTGCCTGGACAGGGGGGGGCCGGCAGTACTTC; CDR3aa: CAWTGGGRQYF
v_gene: TRBV4-3; j_gene: TRBJ2-3; abundance: -; d_gene: -; CDR3nt: TGCGCCAGCAGCCAAGCCGGGCCTCATGGGAATACGCAGTATTTT; CDR3aa: CASSQAGPHGNTQYF
v_gene: TRBV27; j_gene: TRBJ2-2; abundance: -; d_gene: -; CDR3nt: TGTGCCAGCAGAGACACAGGGGGGGTTTTTGTCGGGGAGCTGTTTTTT; CDR3aa: CASRDTGGVFVGELFF
v_gene: TRBV7-2; j_gene: TRBJ2-5; abundance: -; d_gene: TRBD2; CDR3nt: TGTGCCAGCAGCTTAGGAGGTAGCGGGGGGGCTCGAGAGACCCAGTACTTC; CDR3aa: CASSLGGSGGARETQYF
v_gene: TRBV5-1; j_gene: TRBJ2-2; abundance: -; d_gene: TRBD2; CDR3nt: TGCGCCAGCAGCTTAGAGAGCGGGAGTTACGGCGGGGAGCTGTTTTTT; CDR3aa: CASSLESGSYGGELFF
v_gene: TRBV3-1/TRBV3-2; j_gene: TRBJ2-7; abundance: -; d_gene: TRBD2; CDR3nt: TGTGCCAGCAGCTACGGGACTAGCGGTTTGGCCTCCTACGAGCAGTACTTC; CDR3aa: CASSYGTSGLASYEQYF
v_gene: TRBV28; j_gene: TRBJ2-1; abundance: -; d_gene: TRBD2; CDR3nt: TGTGCCAGCACCTTCGTGGAAGCGGGAGAAGTCTACAATGAGCAGTTCTTC; CDR3aa: CASTFVEAGEVYNEQFF
v_gene: TRBV28; j_gene: TRBJ1-5; abundance: -; d_gene: -; CDR3nt: TGTGCCAGCAGGGGCAATGAGGGCACAATTCAGCCCCAGCATTTT; CDR3aa: CASRGNEGTIQPQHF
v_gene: TRBV9; j_gene: TRBJ2-3; abundance: -; d_gene: -; CDR3nt: TGTGCCACTTCCCGCACCCCGAACACAGATACGCAGTATTTT; CDR3aa: CATSRTPNTDTQYF
v_gene: TRBV28; j_gene: TRBJ2-1; abundance: -; d_gene: TRBD2; CDR3nt: TGTGCCAGCAGTTCGCTAGCGGTGCGCTCCTACAATGAGCAGTTCTTC; CDR3aa: CASSSLAVRSYNEQFF
v_gene: TRBV7-9; j_gene: TRBJ1-1; abundance: -; d_gene: -; CDR3nt: TGTGCCAGCAGCTTCCGAACTGAAGCTTTCTTT; CDR3aa: CASSFRTEAFF
v_gene: TRBV27; j_gene: TRBJ2-2; abundance: -; d_gene: -; CDR3nt: TGTGCCAGCAGTGGGTGGAGTTCGAACACCGGGGAGCTGTTTTTT; CDR3aa: CASSGWSSNTGELFF
v_gene: TRBV28; j_gene: TRBJ2-1; abundance: -; d_gene: TRBD2; CDR3nt: TGTGCCAGCATTTTTGATTCTAGCGGGGCCAGCTCCTACAATGAGCAGTTCTTC; CDR3aa: CASIFDSSGASSYNEQFF
v_gene: TRBV7-9; j_gene: TRBJ2-6; abundance: -; d_gene: -; CDR3nt: TGTGCCAGCAGCTCCTCCTCTGGGGCCAACGTCCTGACTTTC; CDR3aa: CASSSSSGANVLTF
v_gene: TRBV5-1; j_gene: TRBJ1-1; abundance: -; d_gene: -; CDR3nt: TGCGCCAGCAGCCCCGACCCACAGGTCCTGAACACTGAAGCTTTCTTT; CDR3aa: CASSPDPQVLNTEAFF
v_gene: TRBV20-1; j_gene: TRBJ1-1; abundance: -; d_gene: -; CDR3nt: TGCAGTGCTAGTAACGTGGGCACTGAAGCTTTCTTT; CDR3aa: CSASNVGTEAFF
v_gene: TRBV28; j_gene: TRBJ1-3; abundance: -; d_gene: -; CDR3nt: TGTGCCAGCAGTAATCCCCAGGGCTACGGAAACACCATATATTTT; CDR3aa: CASSNPQGYGNTIYF
v_gene: TRBV27; j_gene: TRBJ1-4; abundance: -; d_gene: -; CDR3nt: TGTGCCAGCAGCCTCCGCGAGGGGCATGAAAAACTGTTTTTT; CDR3aa: CASSLREGHEKLFF
v_gene: TRBV2; j_gene: TRBJ2-7; abundance: -; d_gene: TRBD2; CDR3nt: TGTGCCAGCATAGCGGGAGTGGGATACGAGCAGTACTTC; CDR3aa: CASIAGVGYEQYF
v_gene: TRBV4-3; j_gene: TRBJ2-1; abundance: -; d_gene: TRBD2; CDR3nt: TGCGCCAGCAGCCAAGATCTGGCGGGGGGCTACAATGAGCAGTTCTTC; CDR3aa: CASSQDLAGGYNEQFF
v_gene: TRBV27; j_gene: TRBJ2-1; abundance: -; d_gene: TRBD1; CDR3nt: TGTGCCAGCAAAAAACCCGGGACAGGTCATGAGCAGTTCTTC; CDR3aa: CASKKPGTGHEQFF
v_gene: TRBV24-1; j_gene: TRBJ1-2; abundance: -; d_gene: -; CDR3nt: TGTGCCACCGCAGATTCAAAGGGCTACACCTTC; CDR3aa: CATADSKGYTF
v_gene: TRBV29-1; j_gene: TRBJ1-5; abundance: -; d_gene: -; CDR3nt: TGCAGCGTCACATCGCCCCAGCATTTT; CDR3aa: CSVTSPQHF
v_gene: TRBV2; j_gene: TRBJ2-7; abundance: -; d_gene: -; CDR3nt: TGTGCCAGCAGCCGCGGACTCACCTACGAGCAGTACTTC; CDR3aa: CASSRGLTYEQYF
v_gene: TRBV4-3; j_gene: TRBJ2-2; abundance: -; d_gene: TRBD1; CDR3nt: TGCGCCAGCAGCCAGCCGGGACAGGGGCTAAGGGAGCTGTTTTTT; CDR3aa: CASSQPGQGLRELFF
v_gene: TRBV30; j_gene: TRBJ1-1; abundance: -; d_gene: TRBD1; CDR3nt: TGTGCCGGGGGGACAGGGGCCGTGAACACTGAAGCTTTCTTT; CDR3aa: CAGGTGAVNTEAFF
v_gene: TRBV2; j_gene: TRBJ1-1; abundance: -; d_gene: -; CDR3nt: TGTGCCAGCAGTTACCGCTCCGGGACTTTCTTT; CDR3aa: CASSYRSGTFF
v_gene: TRBV7-9; j_gene: TRBJ2-5; abundance: -; d_gene: TRBD2; CDR3nt: TGTGCCAGCAGCTTACAAGCGGGAGTAGAGACCCAGTACTTC; CDR3aa: CASSLQAGVETQYF
v_gene: TRBV28; j_gene: TRBJ2-7; abundance: -; d_gene: TRBD1; CDR3nt: TGTGCCAGCAGGGACAGGCAAACCTACGAGCAGTACTTC; CDR3aa: CASRDRQTYEQYF
v_gene: TRBV11-2; j_gene: TRBJ2-7; abundance: many; d_gene: -; CDR3nt: TGTGCCAGCAGCCGGGAGACACAGGACTCCTACGAGCAGTACTTC; CDR3aa: CASSRETQDSYEQYF
v_gene: TRBV7-8; j_gene: TRBJ2-6; abundance: -; d_gene: -; CDR3nt: TGTGCCAGCAGCTTACGGGCCCAGTTAGCCAACGTCCTGACTTTC; CDR3aa: CASSLRAQLANVLTF
v_gene: TRBV30; j_gene: TRBJ2-7; abundance: -; d_gene: TRBD1; CDR3nt: TGTGCCTGGAGCGACGGGACAGGGGGGTTCAGGAGCTCCTACGAGCAGTACTTC; CDR3aa: CAWSDGTGGFRSSYEQYF
v_gene: TRBV4-2; j_gene: TRBJ1-6; abundance: -; d_gene: -; CDR3nt: TGTGCCAGCAGCCAAGAGCGACAGACCAATTCACCCCTCCACTTT; CDR3aa: CASSQERQTNSPLHF
v_gene: TRBV3-1/TRBV3-2; j_gene: TRBJ1-1; abundance: -; d_gene: -; CDR3nt: TGTGCCAGCAGCTTCATAGGAGGGTCTGAAGCTTTCTTT; CDR3aa: CASSFIGGSEAFF
v_gene: TRBV28; j_gene: TRBJ2-6; abundance: -; d_gene: -; CDR3nt: TGTGCCAGCAGTTTAGCCAAAACCGGGGCCAACGTCCTGACTTTC; CDR3aa: CASSLAKTGANVLTF
v_gene: TRBV5-1; j_gene: TRBJ1-5; abundance: -; d_gene: -; CDR3nt: TGCGCCAGCATAGGACAGAGCAATCAGCCCCAGCATTTT; CDR3aa: CASIGQSNQPQHF
v_gene: TRBV6-6; j_gene: TRBJ2-5; abundance: -; d_gene: -; CDR3nt: TGTGCCAGCAGTTACAATGGGGCAGGACAAGAGACCCAGTACTTC; CDR3aa: CASSYNGAGQETQYF
v_gene: TRBV5-1; j_gene: TRBJ2-3; abundance: -; d_gene: -; CDR3nt: TGCGCCAGCTCCCCAGGGGACATTCGCACAGATACGCAGTATTTT; CDR3aa: CASSPGDIRTDTQYF
v_gene: TRBV2; j_gene: TRBJ2-3; abundance: -; d_gene: TRBD1; CDR3nt: TGTGCCAGCAGTGCTGAGGCAGGGGGAACAGATACGCAGTATTTT; CDR3aa: CASSAEAGGTDTQYF